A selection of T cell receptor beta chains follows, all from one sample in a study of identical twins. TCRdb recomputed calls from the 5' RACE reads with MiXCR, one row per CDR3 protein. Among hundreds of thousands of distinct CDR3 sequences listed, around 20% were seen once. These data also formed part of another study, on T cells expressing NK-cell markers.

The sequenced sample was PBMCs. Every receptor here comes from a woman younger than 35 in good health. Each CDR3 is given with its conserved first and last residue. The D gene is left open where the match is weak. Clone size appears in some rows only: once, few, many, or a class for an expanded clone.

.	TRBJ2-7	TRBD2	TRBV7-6	TGTGCCAGCAGCCGAGGCGGGGGTACCTACGAGCAGTACTTC	CASSRGGGTYEQYF
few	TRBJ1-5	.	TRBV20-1	TGCAGTGCTAGGATGCAGGTCGATCAGCCCCAGCATTTT	CSARMQVDQPQHF
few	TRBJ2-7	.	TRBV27	TGTGCCATCCGGACATCAACCTACGAGCAGTACTTC	CAIRTSTYEQYF
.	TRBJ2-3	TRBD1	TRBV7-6	TGTGCCAGCAGTTTCTCAGTTAAGACCCGGACAGGCAGCACAGATACGCAGTATTTT	CASSFSVKTRTGSTDTQYF
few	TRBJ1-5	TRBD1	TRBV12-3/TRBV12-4	TGTGCCAGCAGTTTTGACAGGGAGGTACAGCCCCAGCATTTT	CASSFDREVQPQHF
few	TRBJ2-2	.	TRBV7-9	TGTGCCAGCAGCCCGCTTGCGACCGCTAACACCGGGGAGCTGTTTTTT	CASSPLATANTGELFF
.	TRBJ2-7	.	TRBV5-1	TGCGCCAGCAGCTTGGGTGGGGACACCTACGAGCAGTACTTC	CASSLGGDTYEQYF
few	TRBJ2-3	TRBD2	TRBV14	TGTGCCAGCAGCCCCGGACTAGCGGGGGACCGGGTCACAGATACGCAGTATTTT	CASSPGLAGDRVTDTQYF
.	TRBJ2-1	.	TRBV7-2	TGTGCCAGCAGCCGCCAGTCCAGCTCCTACAATGAGCAGTTCTTC	CASSRQSSSYNEQFF
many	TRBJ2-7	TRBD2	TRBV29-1	TGCAGCGTTGCTAGCGGGAGGGCCTCAGACGAGCAGTACTTC	CSVASGRASDEQYF
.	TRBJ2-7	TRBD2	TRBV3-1	TGTGCCAGCAGCCAACGTGGCGCTAGCGGGAGCGAGCAGTACTTC	CASSQRGASGSEQYF
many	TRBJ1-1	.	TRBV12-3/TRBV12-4	TGTGCCAGCAGTTTTTCAGGTGGTGCTTTCTTT	CASSFSGGAFF
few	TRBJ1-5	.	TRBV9	TGTGCCAGCAGCGTAGGCTCGGGGCACAATCAGCCCCAGCATTTT	CASSVGSGHNQPQHF
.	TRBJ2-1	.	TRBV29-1	TGCAGCGAACAGAAGGGGCAGAACAATGAGCAGTTCTTC	CSEQKGQNNEQFF
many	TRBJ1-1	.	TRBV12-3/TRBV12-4	TGTGCCAGCAGACCCGACAGGTTGAACACTGAAGCTTTCTTT	CASRPDRLNTEAFF
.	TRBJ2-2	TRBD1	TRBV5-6	TGTGCCAGCAGATTTGGACAGGGGGATCTTGGCGGGGAGCTGTTTTTT	CASRFGQGDLGGELFF
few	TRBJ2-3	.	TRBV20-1	TGCAGTGCTAGAGATGGGGCGGGGAGCACAGATACGCAGTATTTT	CSARDGAGSTDTQYF
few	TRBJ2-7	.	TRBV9	TGTGCCAGCAGCGTAGATCCAGGGCCCCCCTACGAGCAGTACTTC	CASSVDPGPPYEQYF
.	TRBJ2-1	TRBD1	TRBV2	TGTGCCAGCCGCTGGGACAGCTCCTACAATGAGCAGTTCTTC	CASRWDSSYNEQFF
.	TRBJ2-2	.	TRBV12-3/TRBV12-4	TGTGCCAGCAGTTTGTGGACTCGGAACACCGGGGAGCTGTTTTTT	CASSLWTRNTGELFF
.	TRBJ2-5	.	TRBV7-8	TGTGCCAGCAGCTTAAGGCTCCTCGTGGTAGGATGGGAGACCCAGTACTTC	CASSLRLLVVGWETQYF
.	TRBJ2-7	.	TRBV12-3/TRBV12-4	TGTGCCAGCCATGAGACAGGGAGGATCTACGAGCAGTACTTC	CASHETGRIYEQYF
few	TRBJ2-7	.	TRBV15	TGTGCCACCAGCCGCCGACAGTTTTACGAGCAGTACTTC	CATSRRQFYEQYF
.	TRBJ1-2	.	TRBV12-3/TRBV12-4	TGTGCCAGCAACACAGACAGGATCTCTAGCCATGGCTACACCTTC	CASNTDRISSHGYTF
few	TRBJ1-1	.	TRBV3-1	TGTGCCAGCAGCGCAGGGGCAGGGCGCGCTTTCTTT	CASSAGAGRAFF
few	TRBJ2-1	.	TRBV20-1	TGCAGTGCTGGAGACTGGAATGAGCAGTTCTTC	CSAGDWNEQFF
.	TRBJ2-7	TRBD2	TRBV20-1	TGCAGTGCCAGAAACGAAAGGGTGGGAGGGAACGAGCAGTACTTC	CSARNERVGGNEQYF
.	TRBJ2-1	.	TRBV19	TGTGCCAGTAGTATAGAACTAGTTGATGAGCAGTTCTTC	CASSIELVDEQFF
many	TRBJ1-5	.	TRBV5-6	TGTGCCAGCAGTTGGGGAAGCAATCAGCCCCAGCATTTT	CASSWGSNQPQHF
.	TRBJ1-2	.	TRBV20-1	TGCAGTGCCGCAGGGACCGACAACTATGGCTACACCTTC	CSAAGTDNYGYTF
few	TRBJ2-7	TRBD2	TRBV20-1	TGCAGTGCTAGAAGAGCTTGGGTTAGCGGGAGAAGAATCTACGAGCAGTACTTC	CSARRAWVSGRRIYEQYF
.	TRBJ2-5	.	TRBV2	TGTGCCAGCAGGGAGACAGACCTCGGGGAGACCCAGTACTTC	CASRETDLGETQYF
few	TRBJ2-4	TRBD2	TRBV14	TGTGCCAGCAGCCAAGATTCGCAGGTGCGGGAGGGGAGGGCCAAAAACATTCAGTACTTC	CASSQDSQVREGRAKNIQYF
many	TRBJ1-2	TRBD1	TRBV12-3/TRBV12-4	TGTGCCAGCAGGGCAGGACAGGGAAACTATGGCTACACCTTC	CASRAGQGNYGYTF
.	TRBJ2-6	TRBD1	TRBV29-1	TGCAGCGTTTTTACAGGGGCCGGGGCCAACGTCCTGACTTTC	CSVFTGAGANVLTF
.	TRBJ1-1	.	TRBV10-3	TGTGCCATCAGTGGAAGGGACGTGGACACTGAAGCTTTCTTT	CAISGRDVDTEAFF
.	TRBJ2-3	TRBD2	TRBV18	TGTGCCAGCTCACCAGCGGCAGCGGGGGGGCTGGATACGCAGTATTTT	CASSPAAAGGLDTQYF
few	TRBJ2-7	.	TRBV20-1	TGCAGTGCTGACACTACTGACAGCAGCGAAAGCTACGAGCAGTACTTC	CSADTTDSSESYEQYF
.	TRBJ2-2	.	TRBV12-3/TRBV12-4	TGTGCCAGCAGTCCTCCGGACGGTTCCCCGGGCACCGGGGAGCTGTTTTTT	CASSPPDGSPGTGELFF
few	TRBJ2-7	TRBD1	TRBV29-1	TGCAGCGTTGCCGGGACAGGGGGATACGAGCAGTACTTC	CSVAGTGGYEQYF
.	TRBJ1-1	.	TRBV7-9	TGTGCCAGCAGCTACCCCCGCGTTGTGAACACTGAAGCTTTCTTT	CASSYPRVVNTEAFF
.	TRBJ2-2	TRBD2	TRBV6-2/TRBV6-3	TGTGCCAGCAGGCGGGCCGGGACTAGCGCCGGGGAGCTGTTTTTT	CASRRAGTSAGELFF
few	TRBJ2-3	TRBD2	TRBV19	TGTGCCAGTACGGTAGCGGGGGACACAGATACGCAGTATTTT	CASTVAGDTDTQYF
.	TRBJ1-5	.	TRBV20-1	TGCAGTGGGATCCGGGAGGGGAGCAATCAGCCCCAGCATTTT	CSGIREGSNQPQHF
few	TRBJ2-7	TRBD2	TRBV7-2	TGTGCCAGCAGCTTTAGCGGGAGTCTATTGGTGCAGTACTTC	CASSFSGSLLVQYF
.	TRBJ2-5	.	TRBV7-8	TGTGCCAGCAGCTTAGAGTGGAGGGTTGACAAAGAGACCCAGTACTTC	CASSLEWRVDKETQYF
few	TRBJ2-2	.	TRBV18	TGTGCCAGCTCACCTCCGGGGATCCTCACCGGGGAGCTGTTTTTT	CASSPPGILTGELFF
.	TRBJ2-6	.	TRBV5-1	TGCGCCAGCAGCCTAAGGTCCTGGAGCTCTGGGGCCAACGTCCTGACTTTC	CASSLRSWSSGANVLTF
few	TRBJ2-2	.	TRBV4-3	TGCGCCAGCAGCCAAGATAACAGGGTCACCGGGGAGCTGTTTTTT	CASSQDNRVTGELFF
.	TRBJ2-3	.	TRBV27	TGTGCCAGCAGTTCTTTTGGGGCGCAGTATTTT	CASSSFGAQYF
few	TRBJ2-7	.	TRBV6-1	TGTGCCAGCATGGGAGCGGGCAGCGGGTACTACGAGCAGTACTTC	CASMGAGSGYYEQYF
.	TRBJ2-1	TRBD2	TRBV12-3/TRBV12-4	TGTGCCAGCGGGACTAGCGGGACGGATGAGCAGTTCTTC	CASGTSGTDEQFF
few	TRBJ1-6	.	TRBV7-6	TGTGCCAGCAGCTTACAGGCGGATTCACCCCTCCACTTT	CASSLQADSPLHF
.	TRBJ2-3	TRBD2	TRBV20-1	TGCAGTTCGACTAGCGGACGCACAGATACGCAGTATTTT	CSSTSGRTDTQYF